Listed here are 16 T cell receptor beta chains from one sample, sequenced in a study of blood T cell repertoires in COVID-19. Only in-frame clones appear in the TCRdb table, and some are missing; sequencing was by immunoSEQ multiplex PCR. The data contain a few hundred thousand clones, 89% of them singletons. The sample comprised peripheral blood. Source of these receptors: a woman aged 40-49 years who had recovered from COVID-19.

The rearrangement joins TRBV30 to TRBJ2-3; 11 bases fit TRBD2. The CDR3 covers 17 residues. Germline-derived CDR1 and CDR2 are GTSNPN and SVGIG (reference sequence). With 0 bases clipped from V and 6 bases from J, the junction kept 11 bases outside the gene matches. The CDR3 region is CAWSVRRTSGRGDTQYF. Here the CDR3 DNA reads TGTGCCTGGAGTGTACGCCGGACTAGCGGGCGTGGGGATACGCAGTATTTT.

This clone was seen just once. This chain uses TRBV2 with TRBJ2-5; D may be TRBD2 (6 bases). The CDR3 has 13 residues. CDR1 and CDR2 (germline): SNHLY, FYNNEI. V dropped 6 bases and J dropped 7 bases, with 15 bases sitting between them. The CDR3: CASRGGTGGTQYF. The DNA for the CDR3 is TGTGCCAGCAGAGGAGGGACTGGCGGGACCCAGTACTTC.

V and J are TRBV27 and TRBJ2-4, with D tentatively TRBD1 (5 bases). Germline V gene sequence: CDR1 MNHEY, CDR2 SMNVEV (reference sequence). Deletions cut 6 bases from V and 7 bases from J, with 19 bases between. This CDR3 has 15 amino acids. The CDR3 DNA sequence: TGTGCCAGCAGCTCGCGGTGGGGCGCTAGGAACATTCAGTACTTC. Translated: CASSSRWGARNIQYF.

The CDR3 sequence: CASGGRRFGSGANVLTF. The CDR3 nucleotides are TGTGCCAGCGGAGGACGGAGGTTCGGCTCTGGGGCCAACGTCCTGACTTTC. The rearrangement links TRBV7-2 to TRBJ2-6; possible D gene TRBD2, 5 bases. Per germline, CDR1 SGHTA and CDR2 FQGNSA. V lost 8 bases, J lost 0 bases, and 17 bases lay in between. The CDR3 has 17 amino acids.

The chain couples TRBV5-1 to TRBJ2-3, with unresolved D. CDR3 length: 15 amino acids. V gave up 1 base and J gave up 0 bases, with 9 bases separating them. Germline CDR1 SGHRS, CDR2 YFSETQ. CDR3 bases: TGCGCCAGCAGCTTGCCTGACTCTAGCACAGATACGCAGTATTTT. It is translated as CASSLPDSSTDTQYF.

The rearrangement uses TRBV19 and TRBJ2-3, with 8 bases that match TRBD2. This CDR3 has 14 amino acids. The ends lost 5 bases at V and 4 bases at J; junction bases unmatched: 5. Germline loops: CDR1 LNHDA, CDR2 SQIVND (reference sequence). The CDR3, as DNA: TGTGCCAGTAGTCTGCGGGGGGAGTCAGATACGCAGTATTTT. Encoded protein: CASSLRGESDTQYF.

The gene calls are TRBV5-1 and TRBJ2-7; D possibly corresponds to TRBD1 (6 bases). Germline V CDR1 and CDR2: SGHRS, YFSETQ. CDR3 length equals 13 residues. V shed 4 bases and J shed 3 bases, with 11 bases lying between them. CDR3 in DNA: TGCGCCAGCAGCCGTACGGACAGCTACGAGCAGTACTTC. It specifies CASSRTDSYEQYF.

This chain links TRBV30 with TRBJ1-4; tentatively, D is TRBD1 (6 bases). CDR3 length equals 12 residues. Trimming shortened V by 3 bases and J by 8 bases, and 10 bases separated the two germline ends. Germline V lookup: CDR1 GTSNPN, CDR2 SVGIG (reference sequence). CDR3 nucleotides: TGTGCCTGGAGGGAAGACAGGGAAAAACTGTTTTTT. It specifies CAWREDREKLFF. The full variable domain, its missing parts supplied by reference TRBV30 and TRBJ1-4, is SQTIHQWPATLVQPVGSPLSLECTVEGTSNPNLYWYRQAAGRGLQLLFYSVGIGQISSEVPQNLSASRPQDRQFILSSKKLLLSDSGFYLCAWREDREKLFFGSGTQLSVL.

The chain couples TRBV9 to TRBJ2-1; the match to TRBD2 covers 12 bases. V dropped 0 bases and J dropped 6; count of bases not matched to a gene: 4. Per the germline V gene, CDR1 is SGDLS and CDR2 is YYNGEE. CDR3 length: 16 residues. The CDR3: CASSVGLAGGLNEQFF. In DNA, the CDR3 is TGTGCCAGCAGCGTAGGGCTAGCGGGAGGGCTCAATGAGCAGTTCTTC.

The CDR3 protein is CASSRGQNTEAFF. The CDR3 nucleotides read TGTGCCAGCAGTCGGGGACAGAACACTGAAGCTTTCTTT. The rearrangement joins TRBV6-5 to TRBJ1-1; maybe TRBD1 (6 bases). Trimming removed 5 bases from V and 1 base from J, with 8 bases in between. Per the germline V gene, CDR1 is MNHEY and CDR2 is SVGAGI. The CDR3 loop spans 13 amino acids.

This rearrangement joins TRBV5-1 to TRBJ2-3; 9 nucleotides match TRBD1. This CDR3 region has 15 residues. The V gene end was trimmed by 0 bases and the J gene end by 6 bases; junction bases not matched to a gene: 5. Germline V lookup: CDR1 SGHRS, CDR2 YFSETQ. CDR3 DNA sequence: TGCGCCAGCAGCTTGGTGGGACAGGGTCCCGATACGCAGTATTTT. This translates into CASSLVGQGPDTQYF. The full variable domain, its missing parts supplied by reference TRBV5-1 and TRBJ2-3, is KAGVTQTPRYLIKTRGQQVTLSCSPISGHRSVSWYQQTPGQGLQFLFEYFSETQRNKGNFPGRFSGRQFSNSRSEMNVSTLELGDSALYLCASSLVGQGPDTQYFGPGTRLTVL.

This clone appeared once. This chain links TRBV7-9 with TRBJ2-7; D may be TRBD1 (6 bases). Trimming removed 6 bases at V and 0 bases at J, with 12 bases between. Germline values: CDR1 SEHNR, CDR2 FQNEAQ (reference sequence). This CDR3 region has 14 residues. The CDR3 region is CASSKLDSSYEQYF. CDR3 bases: TGTGCCAGCAGTAAACTGGACAGCTCCTACGAGCAGTACTTC.

This clone has ten or more counts. V and J are TRBV4-2 and TRBJ2-7, with D unclear. Trimming pared 0 bases from V and 7 bases from J, leaving 13 bases between. The CDR3 spans 14 residues. Germline V gives CDR1 LGHNA, CDR2 YNFKEQ. The CDR3 region is CASSQDNTLREQYF. CDR3 bases: TGTGCCAGCAGCCAAGATAATACCCTTCGGGAGCAGTACTTC.

The V call is TRBV28, the J call TRBJ2-1; no reliable D call. The germline V gene encodes CDR1 MDHEN and CDR2 SYDVKM. This CDR3 spans 13 amino acids. V was clipped by 6 bases and J by 5 bases, with 11 bases between them. The CDR3 coding sequence is TGTGCCAGCAGGTCACAGCTAAACAATGAGCAGTTCTTC. Translating gives CASRSQLNNEQFF.

In DNA, the CDR3 is TGTGCCAGCAGTTTATCCCACCTAGCGGGAGGGCAGACCGGGGAGCTGTTTTTT. This codes for CASSLSHLAGGQTGELFF. The J gene is TRBJ2-2, the V gene TRBV27; 12 nucleotides line up with TRBD2. V lost 0 bases and J lost 5; bases outside the gene matches: 7. Germline V lookup: CDR1 MNHEY, CDR2 SMNVEV (reference sequence). The CDR3 totals 18 residues.

The gene calls are TRBV4-1 and TRBJ1-5; 7 positions match TRBD1. The germline CDR1 and CDR2 sequences are MGHRA and YSYEKL. V trimming: 1 base; J trimming: 2 bases; junction bases outside the gene matches: 11. The CDR3 consists of 18 residues. CDR3 in amino acids: CASSQGDSFIHGNQPQHF. In DNA, the CDR3 is TGCGCCAGCAGCCAAGGGGACAGCTTTATCCATGGCAATCAGCCCCAGCATTTT.